A selection of T cell receptor beta chains follows, all from one sample in a study of blood T cell repertoires in COVID-19. Sequencing was performed with immunoSEQ multiplex PCR; in TCRdb, only in-frame clones are kept and a portion is missing. Among 350,000 to 400,000 clones listed, over 75% were seen once. Source material: PBMCs or T cells enriched from blood (not recorded which). The receptors were gathered from a man in his forties in a cohort exposed to, infected with or recovered from COVID-19 (not recorded which). CDR3s include the opening cysteine and the closing phenylalanine or tryptophan. D genes are given only for firm matches. Where a row states a size, it is once, few, many or the class of an expanded clone; other rows omit it.

d_call,j_call,v_call,clone_size,cdr3_nt,cdr3_aa
TRBD2,TRBJ2-2,TRBV10-3,once,TGTGCCATCACCGGGACCGGGACTAGCGGGAGAGGAACCGGGGAGCTGTTTTTT,CAITGTGTSGRGTGELFF
TRBD2,TRBJ2-1,TRBV5-6,-,TGTGCCAGCAGTCAACTAGCGGGAGTTTTCAATGAGCAGTTCTTC,CASSQLAGVFNEQFF
TRBD2,TRBJ2-7,TRBV7-2,-,TGTGCCAGCAGTGGACTAGCGGGAGTAGTCGAGCAGTACTTC,CASSGLAGVVEQYF
-,TRBJ2-5,TRBV6-5,-,TGTGCCAGCAGTTACGGGCTAGCGGAGACCCAGTACTTC,CASSYGLAETQYF
-,TRBJ1-5,TRBV28,-,TGTGCCAGCAGTTTGGGGACACTATATAGCAATCAGCCCCAGCATTTT,CASSLGTLYSNQPQHF
-,TRBJ1-6,TRBV4-2,-,TGTGCCAGCAGCCATGACAACCAGGGGATTCGTAATTCACCCCTCCACTTT,CASSHDNQGIRNSPLHF
-,TRBJ2-7,TRBV3-1/TRBV3-2,-,TGTGCCAGCAGCCACGGGAGTCTAGCCTCCTACGAGCAGTACTTC,CASSHGSLASYEQYF
-,TRBJ1-2,TRBV28,-,TGTGCCAGCAGTGTATGGGGGGCGTATAACTATGGCTACACCTTC,CASSVWGAYNYGYTF
-,TRBJ1-3,TRBV5-4,-,TGTGCCAGCAGCACCGGGACATCTAGCTCTGGAAACACCATATATTTT,CASSTGTSSSGNTIYF
TRBD2,TRBJ2-1,TRBV5-1,few,TGCGCCAGCAGCTTGGGCCTAGCGGGGCACAATGAGCAGTTCTTC,CASSLGLAGHNEQFF
TRBD2,TRBJ2-1,TRBV2,-,TGTGCCAGCACTGAACTAGCGGGAGGCAACAATGAGCAGTTCTTC,CASTELAGGNNEQFF
TRBD2,TRBJ2-1,TRBV5-1,-,TGCGCCAGCAGCCCCGGGACTAGCGATCGCAATGAGCAGTTCTTC,CASSPGTSDRNEQFF
-,TRBJ2-2,TRBV19,-,TGTGCCAGTAAGGGGTGGGAAGGGACCGGGGAGCTGTTTTTT,CASKGWEGTGELFF
-,TRBJ1-5,TRBV4-1,once,TGCGCCAGCAGCCAAGAGCAGGGGCGTTATCAGCCCCAGCATTTT,CASSQEQGRYQPQHF
TRBD1,TRBJ2-7,TRBV5-1,-,TGCGCCAGCAGCCCCCGGGACAGGGGACCCCACGAGCAGTACTTC,CASSPRDRGPHEQYF
TRBD1,TRBJ1-1,TRBV27,-,TGTGCCAGCAGTCGCCAGGGGGCGCGGGCTGAAGCTTTCTTT,CASSRQGARAEAFF
-,TRBJ1-1,TRBV2,once,TGTGCCAGCAACACACAGCTGTCTGGGACTGAAGCTTTCTTT,CASNTQLSGTEAFF
-,TRBJ2-1,TRBV7-2,once,TGTGCCAGCAGCACGACAGTTTACAATGAGCAGTTCTTC,CASSTTVYNEQFF
-,TRBJ1-3,TRBV18,-,TGTGCCAGCTCACCACCGGTAGCAGGAAACACCATATATTTT,CASSPPVAGNTIYF
-,TRBJ1-2,TRBV3-1/TRBV3-2,-,TGTGCCAGCAGCCAAGAAAGGGGAATAGGCTACACCTTC,CASSQERGIGYTF
-,TRBJ2-7,TRBV6-5,-,TGTGCCACTTTGACAGGCACAGCCAGCTACGAGCAGTACTTC,CATLTGTASYEQYF
-,TRBJ1-5,TRBV2,-,TGTGCCAGCAGTGACGAAATGGGCGAAGCCCAGCATTTT,CASSDEMGEAQHF
-,TRBJ2-6,TRBV19,-,TGTGCCAGTAGTACCGGGAAAGGTGGGGCCAACGTCCTGACTTTC,CASSTGKGGANVLTF
-,TRBJ1-2,TRBV28,few,TGTGCCAGCAGTTTATCCCAGATCTATGGCTACACCTTC,CASSLSQIYGYTF
-,TRBJ2-1,TRBV20-1,-,TGCAGTGCTGGTAGGGGAAATGAGCAGTTCTTC,CSAGRGNEQFF
-,TRBJ1-5,TRBV2,-,TGTGCCAGCACCCTAAGGGGGGGACAGCCCCAGCATTTT,CASTLRGGQPQHF
-,TRBJ1-2,TRBV30,many,TGTGCCTGGAGCCGAGACAGGCCTTATGGCTACACCTTC,CAWSRDRPYGYTF
-,TRBJ2-6,TRBV28,-,TGTGCCAGCAGTAGCTACAGGGAAAGCTCTGGGGCCAACGTCCTGACTTTC,CASSSYRESSGANVLTF
-,TRBJ1-2,TRBV28,-,TGTGCCAGCAGTTTAGGGTCCGGAGAGGGCTACACCTTC,CASSLGSGEGYTF
TRBD1,TRBJ1-4,TRBV30,-,TGTGCCTGGAGAGACCGGACAGGCGGTGAAAAACTGTTTTTT,CAWRDRTGGEKLFF
-,TRBJ2-7,TRBV3-1/TRBV3-2,-,TGTGCCAGCAGCCAAGATCTGTCTAGTCGGGGTTACGAGCAGTACTTC,CASSQDLSSRGYEQYF
TRBD2,TRBJ2-1,TRBV20-1,-,TGCAGTGCTAGTCACGGGACTAACCGCTACAATGAGCAGTTCTTC,CSASHGTNRYNEQFF
-,TRBJ2-5,TRBV25-1,once,TGTGCCAGCAGTGACTACAGGGATCGGGAGACCCAGTACTTC,CASSDYRDRETQYF
TRBD1,TRBJ2-2,TRBV15,-,TGTGCCACCGGGGACAGGACTTCCAAGAGGGAGCTGTTTTTT,CATGDRTSKRELFF
-,TRBJ2-7,TRBV30,-,TGTGCCTGGAGTCCGGGGGCCTACGAGCAGTACTTC,CAWSPGAYEQYF
TRBD2,TRBJ2-2,TRBV27,-,TGTGCCAGCAGTACCAGACTAGCACTGGGCACCGGGGAGCTGTTTTTT,CASSTRLALGTGELFF
-,TRBJ1-1,TRBV30,few,TGTGCCTGGAGTGTGACTGATTACACTGAAGCTTTCTTT,CAWSVTDYTEAFF
-,TRBJ2-3,TRBV5-1,once,TGCGCCAGCAGCACTACTAGCACAGATACGCAGTATTTT,CASSTTSTDTQYF
TRBD2,TRBJ2-1,TRBV19,-,TGTGCCAGTAGTAGGGGGACTAGCGGGAGAAGGACTAACAATGAGCAGTTCTTC,CASSRGTSGRRTNNEQFF
TRBD2,TRBJ2-7,TRBV28,-,TGTGCCAGCAGTTCCCCTGCCAGCGGGAGCTCCTACGAGCAGTACTTC,CASSSPASGSSYEQYF
TRBD1,TRBJ2-5,TRBV5-4,-,TGTGCCAGCAGCTTGGCAGGACAGGGTGGCGAGACCCAGTACTTC,CASSLAGQGGETQYF